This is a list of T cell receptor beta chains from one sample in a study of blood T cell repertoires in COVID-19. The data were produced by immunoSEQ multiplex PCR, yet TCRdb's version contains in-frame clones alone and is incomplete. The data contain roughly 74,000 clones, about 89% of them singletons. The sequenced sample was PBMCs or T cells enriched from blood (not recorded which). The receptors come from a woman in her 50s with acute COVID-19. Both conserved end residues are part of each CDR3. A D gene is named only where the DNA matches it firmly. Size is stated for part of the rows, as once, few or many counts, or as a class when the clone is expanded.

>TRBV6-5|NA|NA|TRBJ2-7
TGTGCCAGCAGCCCAACTGGGAGGAGCTCCTACGAGCAGTACTTC
CASSPTGRSSYEQYF
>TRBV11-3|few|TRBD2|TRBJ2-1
TGTGCCAGCATTCTCAGGGACTATTCAGTAAGCTCCTACAATGAGCAGTTCTTC
CASILRDYSVSSYNEQFF
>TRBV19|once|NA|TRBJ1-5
TGTGCCAGTAGTTACGGGGGTGGCAATCAGCCCCAGCATTTT
CASSYGGGNQPQHF
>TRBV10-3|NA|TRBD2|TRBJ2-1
TGTGCCATCAGTGGAGGACTAGCGGGAGATAATGAGCAGTTCTTC
CAISGGLAGDNEQFF
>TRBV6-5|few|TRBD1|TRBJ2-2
TGTGCCAGCAGCCCCGGGACAGGGGCCGGGGAGCTGTTTTTT
CASSPGTGAGELFF
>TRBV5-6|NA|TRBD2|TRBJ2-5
TGTGCCAGCAGCTTTAGCGGGACCGAAGAGACCCAGTACTTC
CASSFSGTEETQYF
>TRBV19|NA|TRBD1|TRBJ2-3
TGTGCCAGTAGTTCGCTCCGGGACAGCGTATTAACAGATACGCAGTATTTT
CASSSLRDSVLTDTQYF
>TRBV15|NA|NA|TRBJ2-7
TGTGCCACCAGCGGCCGGTCAGGGAACGAGCAGTACTTC
CATSGRSGNEQYF
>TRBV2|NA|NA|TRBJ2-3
TGTGCCAGCAGCAGATCGACTCCCGAGTTAGATACGCAGTATTTT
CASSRSTPELDTQYF
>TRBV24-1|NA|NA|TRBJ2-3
TGTGCCACCTCGTTGGGTGTCGGGGTCCCCACAGATACGCAGTATTTT
CATSLGVGVPTDTQYF
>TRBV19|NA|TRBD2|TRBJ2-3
TGTGCCAGTAGTATTTTAGCGGGAGTAGCAGATACGCAGTATTTT
CASSILAGVADTQYF
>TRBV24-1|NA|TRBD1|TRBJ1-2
TGTGCCACCAGTGATACAAGGACAGGGAGTGGCTACACCTTC
CATSDTRTGSGYTF
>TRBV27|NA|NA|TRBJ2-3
TGTGCCAGCAGCCCTACAGATACGCAGTATTTT
CASSPTDTQYF
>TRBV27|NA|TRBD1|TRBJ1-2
TGTGCCGTCAAGGGACAGGGGCTCGGCTACACCTTC
CAVKGQGLGYTF
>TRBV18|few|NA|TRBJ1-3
TGTGCCAGCTCACCGACGGGTCTTGCTGGAAACACCATATATTTT
CASSPTGLAGNTIYF
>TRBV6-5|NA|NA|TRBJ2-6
TGTGCCAGCAATCGGGGAACCCCTGGGGCCAACGTCCTGACTTTC
CASNRGTPGANVLTF
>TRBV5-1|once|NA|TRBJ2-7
TGCGCCAGCAGCGTGCAAACAGGACCATACGAGCAGTACTTC
CASSVQTGPYEQYF
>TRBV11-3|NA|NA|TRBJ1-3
TGTGCCAGCAGCTTAGCATTGGCTGGCGGAAACACCATATATTTT
CASSLALAGGNTIYF
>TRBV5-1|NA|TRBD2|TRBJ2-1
TGCGCCAGCAGCCCAACTAGCGCTTACTACAATGAGCAGTTCTTC
CASSPTSAYYNEQFF
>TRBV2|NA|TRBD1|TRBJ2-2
TGTGCCAGCAGTGATAGGGGGCTGGACACCGGGGAGCTGTTTTTT
CASSDRGLDTGELFF
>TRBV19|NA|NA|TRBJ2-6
TGTGCCAGTAGTTCTCCTCCACAGGGCCTTAGCTCTGGGGCCAACGTCCTGACTTTC
CASSSPPQGLSSGANVLTF
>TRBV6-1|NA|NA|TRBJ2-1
TGTGCCAGCAGTGAGCTTATCGGGGAGCAGTTCTTC
CASSELIGEQFF
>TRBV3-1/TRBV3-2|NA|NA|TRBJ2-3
TGTGCCAGCAGATTCGAGGGCACAGATACGCAGTATTTT
CASRFEGTDTQYF
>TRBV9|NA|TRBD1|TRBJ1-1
TGTGCCAGCAGCTCGACAGGGGCCTTCCTCAACACTGAAGCTTTCTTT
CASSSTGAFLNTEAFF
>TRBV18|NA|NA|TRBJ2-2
TGTGCCAGCTCGGCCGGACTCAAACCGAACACCGGGGAGCTGTTTTTT
CASSAGLKPNTGELFF
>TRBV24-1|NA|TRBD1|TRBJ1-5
TGTGCCACCAGTGGAGGGGGCCGGGGCAATCAGCCCCAGCATTTT
CATSGGGRGNQPQHF
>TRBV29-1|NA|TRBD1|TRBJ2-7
TGCAGCGTTGAAACAGGGGGGAACTACGAGCAGTACTTC
CSVETGGNYEQYF
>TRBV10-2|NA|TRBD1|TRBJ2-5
TGCGCCAGCCGGGGACAGGGGGCTGAGACCCAGTACTTC
CASRGQGAETQYF
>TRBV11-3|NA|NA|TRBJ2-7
TGTGCCAGCAGAAGGTCCCCCTCAGGCTCCTACGAGCAGTACTTC
CASRRSPSGSYEQYF
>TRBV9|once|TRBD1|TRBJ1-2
TGTGCCAGCAGCGCCAATCTTGGGGGTGGACAGGGCCATGGCTACACCTTC
CASSANLGGGQGHGYTF
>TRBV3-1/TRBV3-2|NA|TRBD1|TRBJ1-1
TGTGCCAGCAGCCAAGATAGTGGAGGACAGGGGGTAAAGGAAGCTTTCTTT
CASSQDSGGQGVKEAFF
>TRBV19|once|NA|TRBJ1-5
TGTGCCAGTAGGGAGGACGGTCGAAATCAGCCCCAGCATTTT
CASREDGRNQPQHF
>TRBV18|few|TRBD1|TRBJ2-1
TGTGCCAGCTCACCTATCCAGGGGGCGTTTTACAATGAGCAGTTCTTC
CASSPIQGAFYNEQFF
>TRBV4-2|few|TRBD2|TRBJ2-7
TGTGCCAGCAGCCAACTAGCGGGAGGGCCTTACGAGCAGTACTTC
CASSQLAGGPYEQYF
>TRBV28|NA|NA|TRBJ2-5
TGTGCCAGCAGAAATTCGAGGACGGGGAGAGAGACCCAGTACTTC
CASRNSRTGRETQYF